These T cell receptor beta chains were read from a single sample in a study of shared clonotypes between healthy human individuals. The table came from immunoSEQ multiplex PCR; TCRdb's copy has only in-frame clones and leaves some out. The sample includes roughly 1,100,000 clones, about 70% of them seen just once. Source material: memory CD4+ T cells sorted from blood. Receptor source: a man aged 18-30 years in good health. CDR3s leave out the opening cysteine and the closing phenylalanine or tryptophan. Fields, in order: clone size, V gene, CDR3 protein. Only some rows state a clone size, as once, few, many or a class for expanded clones.

size: few; V: TRBV4-3; CDR3: ASSHLAGAGVDEQF
size: .; V: TRBV29-1; CDR3: SVGLAGSADTQY
size: few; V: TRBV18; CDR3: ASSGLAGALMYDEQF
size: .; V: TRBV10-3; CDR3: AISGRLDYEQY
size: few; V: TRBV2; CDR3: ASLLEASSYEQY
size: .; V: TRBV19; CDR3: ASSLDAGGSYNEQF
size: .; V: TRBV5-5; CDR3: ASSQQGRNTEAF
size: .; V: TRBV7-2; CDR3: ASSLHLTGANVLT
size: few; V: TRBV5-4; CDR3: ASSLVGGSPLH
size: .; V: TRBV11-2; CDR3: ASSELHNSPLH
size: .; V: TRBV5-4; CDR3: ASSSKGQGFRSPLH
size: .; V: TRBV28; CDR3: ASRSYSNQPQH
size: .; V: TRBV30; CDR3: AWSPLGRGFYEQY
size: .; V: TRBV6-5; CDR3: ASSRTLTGNTIY
size: .; V: TRBV7-8; CDR3: ASSLESIWETQY
size: .; V: TRBV11-2; CDR3: ASSLDWGQGANEQF
size: once; V: TRBV7-8; CDR3: ASSSREPERPQH
size: .; V: TRBV25-1; CDR3: ASSETGRGLAEKLF